The 20 T cell receptor beta chains below were found in one sample sequenced in a study of T-cell memory formation after mild COVID-19. TCRdb recomputed calls from the 5' RACE reads with MiXCR, one row per CDR3 protein. The sample includes about 500,000 distinct CDR3 sequences, roughly 20% seen only once; the top ten take 12%. The sequenced sample was PBMCs or a T cell subset sorted from them (not recorded which). All receptors come from an adult woman who had mild COVID-19 (a few samples of this study predate the infection). Cell type and time point are not known.

The chain has TRBV3-1 and TRBJ1-2, with 10 positions matching TRBD1. The junction had 6 bases not matched to a gene; V was cut back by 3 bases and J by 8 bases. The V gene's germline CDR1 is LGHDT and CDR2 YNNKEL (reference sequence). The CDR3 runs 14 residues. CDR3: CASSQATGGAGYTF. CDR3 DNA sequence: TGTGCCAGCAGCCAGGCGACAGGGGGCGCGGGCTACACCTTC.

The V and J genes are TRBV29-1 and TRBJ2-1, with 7 nucleotides matching TRBD2. Germline-derived CDR1 and CDR2 are SQVTM and ANQGSEA. The CDR3 length is 11 residues. The ends lost 6 bases at V and 7 bases at J; junction bases unmatched: 3. The CDR3 is CSVEGLNEQFF. The CDR3 DNA reads TGCAGCGTCGAGGGACTAAATGAGCAGTTCTTC.

This clonotype was counted a few times. The rearrangement links TRBV12-3 or TRBV12-4 to TRBJ2-3; 11 bases map to TRBD2. V dropped 5 bases and J dropped 6; count of bases not matched to a gene: 7. This CDR3 comprises 15 residues. In DNA, the CDR3 is TGTGCCAGCAGTCCCACTAGCGGGAGCGTTGATACGCAGTATTTT. Its protein is CASSPTSGSVDTQYF.

Notes on this clonotype: The junction and the germline gene differ at one end; a read error may be behind it. The rearrangement uses TRBV12-3 or TRBV12-4 and TRBJ1-6; 7 bases line up with TRBD1. CDR3 size: 13 residues. The CDR3, as DNA: TGTGCCAGCAGCCGTAAAGACAGGGCACCCCTCCACTTC. Translating gives CASSRKDRAPLHF.

The genes are TRBV4-1 and TRBJ2-7; 8 nucleotides agree with TRBD1. The junction had 12 bases not matched to a gene; V was cut back by 5 bases and J by 3 bases. CDR3 length equals 16 residues. Germline-derived CDR1 and CDR2 are MGHRA and YSYEKL. The CDR3 DNA is TGCGCCAGCAGCGCCGGGCCCCGAACAGGGGGCTACGAGCAGTACTTC. Translating gives CASSAGPRTGGYEQYF.

This clonotype was observed a few times. V gene TRBV5-1 combines with J gene TRBJ2-7; D remains ambiguous. CDR1 SGHRS and CDR2 YFSETQ come from the germline V gene. This CDR3 is built from 14 residues. V lost 3 bases and J lost 4, with 14 bases in between. The CDR3 coding sequence is TGCGCCAGCAGCTCCACGGACGGAGCTTACGAGCAGTACTTC. Translating gives CASSSTDGAYEQYF. Full variable domain (outside the CDR3, taken from reference TRBV5-1 and TRBJ2-7): KAGVTQTPRYLIKTRGQQVTLSCSPISGHRSVSWYQQTPGQGLQFLFEYFSETQRNKGNFPGRFSGRQFSNSRSEMNVSTLELGDSALYLCASSSTDGAYEQYFGPGTRLTVT.

This clonotype was seen only a few times. The gene calls are TRBV4-1 and TRBJ2-7; D may match TRBD1 or TRBD2 (5 bases each). Germline lookup yields CDR1 MGHRA and CDR2 YSYEKL. Trimming took 0 bases from V and 0 from J, leaving 12 bases between them. This CDR3 comprises 16 residues. CDR3 sequence reads: CASSQDGTQHSYEQYF. The CDR3 nucleotides are TGCGCCAGCAGCCAAGATGGGACGCAGCACTCCTACGAGCAGTACTTC.

This chain uses TRBV20-1 with TRBJ2-5; 7 positions match TRBD1. V trimming: 7 bases; J trimming: 3 bases; junction bases outside the gene matches: 8. CDR1 and CDR2 from the germline V gene are DFQATT and SNEGSKA (reference sequence). The CDR3 totals 13 residues. CDR3 coding DNA: TGCAGTGGGACACAGGGGTTGGAAGAGACCCAGTACTTC. Amino acids: CSGTQGLEETQYF.

This rearrangement joins TRBV18 to TRBJ1-2; D is undetermined. Between the trimmed V and J ends, which lost 3 bases and 1 base, there was a span of 9 bases. CDR3 size: 14 residues. CDR1 is KGHSH and CDR2 is LQKENI in the germline V gene. The CDR3 is CASSPREGNYGYTF. The CDR3 nucleotides are TGTGCCAGCTCACCTCGGGAGGGTAACTATGGCTACACCTTC.

The V call is TRBV3-1, the J call TRBJ2-3; D remains ambiguous. Germline CDR1 is LGHDT and CDR2 is YNNKEL (reference sequence). V shed 1 base and J shed 2 bases, with 13 bases lying between them. The CDR3 extends over 16 amino acids. CDR3 loop: CASSQVPTRTTDTQYF. The CDR3 bases are TGTGCCAGCAGCCAAGTCCCAACCCGTACCACAGATACGCAGTATTTT.

This clonotype was detected only a few times. V is TRBV3-1 and J is TRBJ1-2; 7 bases agree with TRBD1. The length of the CDR3 is 13 residues. CDR1 and CDR2 from the germline V gene are LGHDT and YNNKEL (reference sequence). Trimming cost V 0 bases and J 8 bases; bases outside gene matches: 3. The CDR3 bases are TGTGCCAGCAGCCAAGAGACAGGGATGGGCTACACCTTC. It translates to CASSQETGMGYTF.

The J gene is TRBJ2-2, the V gene TRBV7-2; the D is unclear. Looked up from germline, CDR1 is SGHTA and CDR2 is FQGNSA. This CDR3 spans 15 amino acids. The germline V and J ends were trimmed by 1 base and 0 bases, with 6 bases remaining between them. Written as DNA, the CDR3 is TGTGCCAGCAGCTTAGGGCATCCGAACACCGGGGAGCTGTTTTTT. Translated: CASSLGHPNTGELFF. Full variable domain (missing parts from reference TRBV7-2 and TRBJ2-2): GAGVSQSPSNKVTEKGKDVELRCDPISGHTALYWYRQSLGQGLEFLIYFQGNSAPDKSGLPSDRFSAERTGGSVSTLTIQRTQQEDSAVYLCASSLGHPNTGELFFGEGSRLTVL.

This clonotype was recorded a few times. The genes are TRBV12-3 or TRBV12-4 and TRBJ2-1; the match to TRBD2 covers 8 bases. J gave up 4 bases and V 5 bases, and 7 bases lay outside the gene matches. The CDR3 consists of 15 residues. The chain's CDR3 is CASSPPSGPYNEQFF. The CDR3 nucleotides read TGTGCCAGCAGTCCTCCTAGCGGGCCTTACAATGAGCAGTTCTTC.

The chain uses TRBV7-2 and TRBJ2-1; 10 nucleotides agree with TRBD1. Per germline, CDR1 SGHTA and CDR2 FQGNSA. CDR3 length equals 16 residues. With 5 bases clipped from V and 2 bases from J, the junction kept 6 bases outside the gene matches. CDR3 DNA sequence: TGTGCCAGCAGCGCTAATGGACAGGGGGCCTACAATGAGCAGTTCTTC. It encodes CASSANGQGAYNEQFF.

In its sample, this clonotype was seen a few times. V gene TRBV7-3 combines with J gene TRBJ2-5; 7 bases are a match to TRBD2. Losses at the gene ends were 3 bases for V and 4 bases for J; bases not matched to a gene: 5. The CDR3 runs to 14 residues. CDR1 and CDR2 from the germline V gene are SGHTA and FQGTGA. The CDR3 loop is CASSFSGGRETQYF. The CDR3 DNA reads TGTGCCAGCAGCTTTTCGGGAGGTCGAGAGACCCAGTACTTC.

DNA of the CDR3: TGTGCCAGCAGCGCCCAGCGGGGGGAAGAGACCCAGTACTTC. Encoded protein: CASSAQRGEETQYF. This chain connects TRBV9 to TRBJ2-5; TRBD2 agrees at 9 bases. Germline values: CDR1 SGDLS, CDR2 YYNGEE. The junction had 3 bases not matched to a gene; V was cut back by 3 bases and J by 3 bases. The CDR3 has 14 residues.

The V gene is TRBV20-1, the J gene TRBJ2-1; 12 bases line up with TRBD2. J was trimmed by 7 bases and V by 3 bases; bases with no gene match: 10. Germline lookup yields CDR1 DFQATT and CDR2 SNEGSKA (reference sequence). The CDR3 covers 16 residues. The DNA of the CDR3 is TGCAGTGCTAGTTTCCCTAGCGGGAGGGCCACGAATGAGCAGTTCTTC. This encodes CSASFPSGRATNEQFF.

This rearrangement joins TRBV4-1 to TRBJ2-5; 8 bases fit TRBD1. With 2 bases clipped from V and 5 bases from J, the junction kept 4 bases outside the gene matches. CDR1 is MGHRA and CDR2 is YSYEKL in the germline V gene. This CDR3 contains 14 residues. CDR3 in amino acids: CASSQSGGEETQYF. The DNA for the CDR3 is TGCGCCAGCAGCCAATCAGGGGGCGAGGAGACCCAGTACTTC.

This clonotype turned up a few times. The chain joins TRBV6-4 to TRBJ2-3, with D possibly being TRBD1 or TRBD2 (5 bases each). The V gene lost 5 bases and the J gene lost 2 bases, with 14 bases spanning the gap. Germline V gene data show CDR1 as MRHNA and CDR2 as SNTAGT. The CDR3 runs 15 residues. The CDR3 is CASSTTGPPTDTQYF. For the CDR3, the DNA is TGTGCCAGCAGTACCACGGGGCCCCCCACAGATACGCAGTATTTT.

This clonotype was observed a few times. This chain uses TRBV11-2 with TRBJ2-1, with 12 bases identical to TRBD2. The V segment lost 5 bases and the J segment 10 bases; nucleotides outside the gene matches: 9. Per germline, CDR1 SGHAT and CDR2 FQNNGV. The CDR3 consists of 15 residues. DNA for the CDR3: TGTGCCAGCAGCAACCGACTAGCGGGGGTTAGCGAGCAGTTCTTC. It specifies CASSNRLAGVSEQFF.